One sample yielded the 14 T cell receptor beta chains listed below, sequenced in a study of graft-versus-host responses after intestinal transplantation. Tissue from the graft was processed to free its intraepithelial and lamina propria lymphocytes. TCRdb's copy holds only in-frame clones and misses some; the assay was immunoSEQ multiplex PCR. The sample consists of thousands of clones, roughly 70% of them appearing once. Here the sequenced sample was ileum tissue, taken 494 days after intestinal transplant. Every receptor here comes from a human patient who received an intestinal transplant, so some T cells may come from the graft donor.

The J gene is TRBJ2-3, the V gene TRBV5-6; possibly TRBD1 or TRBD2 for D (5 bases each). The CDR3 spans 16 residues. Looked up from germline, CDR1 is SGHDT and CDR2 is YYEEEE. The V end was cut by 3 bases, the J end by 3 bases, with 17 bases between. CDR3 coding DNA: TGTGCCAGCAGCTGGGGGAGCGATGGGGCGACAGATACGCAGTATTTT. This encodes CASSWGSDGATDTQYF.

Only a few counts were recorded for this clone. The CDR3 DNA is TGTGCCAGCTCATCTACTAGCGGGAGGGGAGATGAGCAGTTCTTC. Encoded protein: CASSSTSGRGDEQFF. The chain couples TRBV18 to TRBJ2-1; 13 nucleotides match TRBD2. Trimming at V came to 5 bases and at J to 8 bases, leaving 6 bases not matched to a gene. CDR1 and CDR2 from the germline V gene are KGHSH and LQKENI. The CDR3 is made up of 15 amino acids.

The chain carries TRBV7-9 and TRBJ2-7, with 7 bases lining up with TRBD1. The CDR3 covers 18 residues. In germline, CDR1 is SEHNR, CDR2 FQNEAQ (reference sequence). With V trimmed by 4 bases and J by 2 bases, 17 bases remained unmatched. The CDR3 is CASSSEQGLELGPYEQYF. The CDR3 DNA follows: TGTGCCAGCAGCTCCGAACAGGGGTTGGAGTTGGGTCCCTACGAGCAGTACTTC.

The chain is built from TRBV29-1 and TRBJ1-1; D gene unclear. Trimming left V 5 bases short and J 1 base short, with 14 bases between. This CDR3 contains 14 residues. Germline V gives CDR1 SQVTM, CDR2 ANQGSEA. The CDR3 region is CSVSEGTTNTEAFF. CDR3 DNA sequence: TGCAGCGTTTCAGAGGGCACAACGAACACTGAAGCTTTCTTT.

The rearrangement uses TRBV6-1 and TRBJ2-7; D might be TRBD1 or TRBD2, each matching 5 bases. CDR1 is MNHNS and CDR2 is SASEGT in the germline V gene. The CDR3 covers 14 residues. Trimming left V 7 bases short and J 0 bases short, with 13 bases between. The CDR3 region is CASIWGPSSYEQYF. As DNA, the CDR3 is TGTGCCAGCATATGGGGACCGAGCTCCTACGAGCAGTACTTC.

Note on this clone: Other DNA sequences in the sample encode the same CDR3. V gene TRBV11-2 combines with J gene TRBJ2-7; 11 bases are shared with TRBD1. J gave up 6 bases and V 4 bases, and 5 bases lay outside the gene matches. The length of the CDR3 is 14 residues. CDR1 and CDR2 from the germline V gene are SGHAT and FQNNGV. The CDR3 DNA sequence: TGTGCCAGCAGCTCTGGACAGGGGGCTGGCGAGCAGTACTTC. As protein: CASSSGQGAGEQYF.

This chain uses TRBV7-3 with TRBJ2-1, with TRBD2 matching 9 bases. J was trimmed by 4 bases and V by 5 bases; bases with no gene match: 6. Germline V lookup: CDR1 SGHTA, CDR2 FQGTGA. The CDR3 contains 15 residues. The CDR3: CASSPWAGGYNEQFF. CDR3 bases: TGTGCCAGCAGCCCCTGGGCGGGAGGGTACAATGAGCAGTTCTTC.

V and J are TRBV2 and TRBJ1-3; D gene uncertain. Trimming took off 2 bases at V and 4 bases at J, with 9 bases between the two ends. This CDR3 has 14 amino acids. Looked up from germline, CDR1 is SNHLY and CDR2 is FYNNEI. CDR3 DNA: TGTGCCAGCAGTGAACCCCCGGAGGGAAACACCATATATTTT. It translates to CASSEPPEGNTIYF.

This sequence joins TRBV7-9 and TRBJ2-2, with D possibly TRBD1 on 5 matching bases. Germline assignment: CDR1 SEHNR and CDR2 FQNEAQ (reference sequence). The CDR3 has 18 residues. With 4 bases removed from V and 1 base from J, the gap between germline ends came to 19 bases. The CDR3 coding sequence is TGTGCCAGCAGCTCCCGAAGCCAGGGCCCCCTGAACACCGGGGAGCTGTTTTTT. The encoded protein is CASSSRSQGPLNTGELFF. The whole variable domain, remainder taken from reference TRBV7-9 and TRBJ2-2, is DTGVSQNPRHKITKRGQNVTFRCDPISEHNRLYWYRQTLGQGPEFLTYFQNEAQLEKSRLLSDRFSAERPKGSFSTLEIQRTEQGDSAMYLCASSSRSQGPLNTGELFFGEGSRLTVL.

J is TRBJ2-1 and V is TRBV19, with TRBD2 identical over 8 bases. The CDR3 extends over 13 amino acids. The trim removed 6 bases at V and 6 bases at J, leaving 4 bases unmatched. Looked up from germline, CDR1 is LNHDA and CDR2 is SQIVND (reference sequence). This CDR3 is CASSGRASNEQFF. CDR3 nucleotide sequence: TGTGCCAGTAGCGGGAGGGCGAGCAATGAGCAGTTCTTC.

This chain links TRBV6-1 with TRBJ2-7, with 9 positions matching TRBD2. The ends lost 7 bases at V and 7 bases at J; junction bases unmatched: 8. CDR3 size: 13 residues. Germline values: CDR1 MNHNS, CDR2 SASEGT. The CDR3 region is CASNPSGIQEQYF. CDR3 DNA sequence: TGTGCCAGCAATCCTAGCGGGATTCAGGAGCAGTACTTC.

V is TRBV6-6 and J is TRBJ1-2; 8 bases agree with TRBD1. Trimming cost V 10 bases and J 7 bases; bases outside gene matches: 11. The germline gives CDR1 MNHNY, CDR2 SVGAGI (reference sequence). CDR3 length: 13 residues. CDR3 nucleotides: TGTGCCACCAGACTAGACAGGGGCGGTGGCTACACCTTC. Protein product: CATRLDRGGGYTF.

A single count supports this clone. The chain carries TRBV20-1 and TRBJ2-7; possibly TRBD1 for D (6 bases). The CDR3 length is 11 residues. Between the trimmed V and J ends, which lost 5 bases and 2 bases, there was a span of 7 bases. CDR1 and CDR2 from the germline V gene are DFQATT and SNEGSKA (reference sequence). The CDR3 sequence is CSAGTPYEQYF. The CDR3 bases are TGCAGTGCTGGGACACCCTACGAGCAGTACTTC.

The J gene is TRBJ2-3, the V gene TRBV29-1; the D gene could be TRBD1 or TRBD2 (5 bases each). CDR3 length: 12 residues. Trimming removed 4 bases from V and 0 bases from J, with 5 bases in between. Germline CDR1 reads SQVTM; CDR2 reads ANQGSEA. The CDR3 sequence: CSVGDSTDTQYF. The CDR3 region has the DNA TGCAGCGTTGGGGACAGCACAGATACGCAGTATTTT.